This T cell receptor (beta chain) was captured by sequencing in a study of blood T cell repertoires in COVID-19. Across the study: From T cells, B-cell-depleted T cells, or PBMCs came the material, which was cDNA or gDNA.

The CDR3 is made up of 13 amino acids. From germline, CDR1 is SNHLY and CDR2 FYNNEI. The V end lost 4 bases, the J end lost 5 bases, and 11 bases lay between the germline ends. As processed by the authors: Cell counts per sample came from amplifying reference gene primers. Assay: immunoSEQ multiplex PCR; the TCRdb copy retains only in-frame clones and omits some. V and J calls and clone size are given by that table; D and trimming were obtained from the DNA. The table shows 200,000 to 250,000 clones, with approximately 84% occurring only once. This chain uses TRBV2 with TRBJ2-5; D not certain. The material sequenced was peripheral blood. The receptor was derived from a woman aged 45-60 years with active or convalescent COVID-19. In DNA, the CDR3 is TGTGCCAGCAGTGTCTGGAGACTCGAGACCCAGTACTTC. Translating it yields CASSVWRLETQYF.